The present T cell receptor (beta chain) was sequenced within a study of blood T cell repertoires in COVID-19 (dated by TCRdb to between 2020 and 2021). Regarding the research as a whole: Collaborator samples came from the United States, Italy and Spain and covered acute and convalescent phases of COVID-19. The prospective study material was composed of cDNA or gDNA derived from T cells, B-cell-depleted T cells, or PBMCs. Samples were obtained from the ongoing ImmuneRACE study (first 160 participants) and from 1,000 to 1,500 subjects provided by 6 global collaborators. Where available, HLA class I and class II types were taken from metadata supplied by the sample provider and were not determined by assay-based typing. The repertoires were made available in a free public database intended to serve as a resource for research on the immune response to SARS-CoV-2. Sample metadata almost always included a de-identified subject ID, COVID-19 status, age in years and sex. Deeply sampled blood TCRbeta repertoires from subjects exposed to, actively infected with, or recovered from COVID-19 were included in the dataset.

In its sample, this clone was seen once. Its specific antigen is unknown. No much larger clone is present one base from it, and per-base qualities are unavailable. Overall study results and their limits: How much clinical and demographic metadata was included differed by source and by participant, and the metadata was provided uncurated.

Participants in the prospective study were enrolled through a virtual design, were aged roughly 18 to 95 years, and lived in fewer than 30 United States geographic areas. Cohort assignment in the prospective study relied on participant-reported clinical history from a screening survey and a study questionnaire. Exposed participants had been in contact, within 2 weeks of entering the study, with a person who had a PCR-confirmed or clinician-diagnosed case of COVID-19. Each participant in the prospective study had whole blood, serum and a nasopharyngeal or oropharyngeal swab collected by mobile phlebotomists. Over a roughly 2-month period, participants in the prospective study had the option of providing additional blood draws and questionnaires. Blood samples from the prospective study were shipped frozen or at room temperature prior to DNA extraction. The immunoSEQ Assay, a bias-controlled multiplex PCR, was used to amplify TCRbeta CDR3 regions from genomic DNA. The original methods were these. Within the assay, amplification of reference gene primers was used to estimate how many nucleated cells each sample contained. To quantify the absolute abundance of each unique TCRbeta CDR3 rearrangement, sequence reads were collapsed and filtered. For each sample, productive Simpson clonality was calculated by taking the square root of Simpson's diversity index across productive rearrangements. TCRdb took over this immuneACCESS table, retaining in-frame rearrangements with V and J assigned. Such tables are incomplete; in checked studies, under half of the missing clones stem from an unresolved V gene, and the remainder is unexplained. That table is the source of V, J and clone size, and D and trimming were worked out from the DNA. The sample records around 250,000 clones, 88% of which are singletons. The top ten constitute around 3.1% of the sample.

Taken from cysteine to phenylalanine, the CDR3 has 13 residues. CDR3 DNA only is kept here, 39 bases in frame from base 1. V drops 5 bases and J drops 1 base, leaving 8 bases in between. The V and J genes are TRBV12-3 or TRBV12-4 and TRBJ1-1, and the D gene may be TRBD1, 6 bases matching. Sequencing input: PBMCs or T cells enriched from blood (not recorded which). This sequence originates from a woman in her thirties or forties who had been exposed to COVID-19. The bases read TGTGCCAGCAGTAGACAGGCGAACACTGAAGCTTTCTTT. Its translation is CASSRQANTEAFF.